A single sample gave rise to the 26 T cell receptor beta chains below, sequenced in a study of cytomegalovirus exposure and HLA in healthy donors (dated by TCRdb to the late 2010s). The library was built by means of the immunoSEQ multiplex PCR assay. The multiplex PCR relied on a mix of 60 forward primers for TCR Vbeta segments and 13 reverse primers for TCR Jbeta segments. This immuneACCESS table, as held by TCRdb, lists in-frame sequences with V and J called but not all clones. Of the missing ones, under half trace to an unresolved V gene in checked studies; the others have no known cause. A total of approximately 150,000 clones appear in this sample, 80% of them only once. The ten largest clones take up approximately 15% of the sample. Input material: PBMCs. Receptors originate from a woman aged 40 to 50 in good health and CMV-seronegative.

With regard to this clone: It is unclear where the CDR3 begins or ends on the DNA, so no DNA is shown, and the CDR3 is as TCRdb lists it. The V call is TRBV28, the J call TRBJ2-7; the table gives TRBD2 as D, unverified against the DNA. CDR1 and CDR2 from the germline V gene are MDHEN and SYDVKM. The CDR3 is 12 amino acids long, termini counted. This chain's CDR3 is CASTFGSYEQYF.

The gene calls are TRBV21-1 and TRBJ1-5; no DNA check was done on the table's D call, TRBD1. TRBV21-1 has pseudogene status. This CDR3 region has 16 residues. CDR3 in DNA: TGTGCCAGCAGCAGCGGGACAGACTATAGCAATCAGCCCCAGCATTTT. Encoded protein: CASSSGTDYSNQPQHF.

The genes are TRBV19 and TRBJ2-7; possibly TRBD1 for D (6 bases). The CDR3 loop spans 14 amino acids. V lost 0 bases to trimming and J lost 4 bases, with 10 bases between them. Germline V lookup: CDR1 LNHDA, CDR2 SQIVND (reference sequence). The CDR3 region has the DNA TGTGCCAGTAGTATAGACAGGGGCGAGTACGAGCAGTACTTC. Translating it yields CASSIDRGEYEQYF.

The V gene is TRBV19, the J gene TRBJ1-2; 7 bases map to TRBD1. Germline V lookup: CDR1 LNHDA, CDR2 SQIVND (reference sequence). The CDR3 loop spans 14 amino acids. The V gene end was trimmed by 4 bases and the J gene end by 2 bases; junction bases not matched to a gene: 4. This CDR3 reads CASSKQGQNYGYTF. The CDR3 nucleotides are TGTGCCAGTAGTAAGCAGGGACAGAACTATGGCTACACCTTC. Drawing the rest from reference TRBV19 and TRBJ1-2, the complete variable domain is DGGITQSPKYLFRKEGQNVTLSCEQNLNHDAMYWYRQDPGQGLRLIYYSQIVNDFQKGDIAEGYSVSREKKESFPLTVTSAQKNPTAFYLCASSKQGQNYGYTFGSGTRLTVV.

This clone came up once. V gene TRBV5-1 combines with J gene TRBJ1-1; a weak D match, TRBD1 (5 bases). The length of the CDR3 is 14 residues. V was clipped by 0 bases and J by 5 bases, with 11 bases between them. Germline V CDR1 and CDR2: SGHRS, YFSETQ. The CDR3 loop is CASSLAGGVTEAFF. CDR3 DNA sequence: TGCGCCAGCAGCTTGGCCGGGGGGGTGACTGAAGCTTTCTTT.

This clone occurred once. The chain joins TRBV5-1 to TRBJ2-5, with 8 bases lining up with TRBD1. Germline assignment: CDR1 SGHRS and CDR2 YFSETQ. V trimming: 0 bases; J trimming: 3 bases; junction bases outside the gene matches: 4. This CDR3 has 15 amino acids. CDR3 in DNA: TGCGCCAGCAGCTTGGGGAACAGGGGGGAAGAGACCCAGTACTTC. Translated, it gives CASSLGNRGEETQYF.

This clone has more than one count but fewer than ten. The chain links TRBV7-2 to TRBJ2-7; unclear D gene. This CDR3 has 13 amino acids. Per germline, CDR1 SGHTA and CDR2 FQGNSA. Trimming stripped 0 bases from V and 7 bases from J, with 10 bases between. Written as DNA, the CDR3 is TGTGCCAGCAGCTTAGCCGTGCGAAGTGAGCAGTACTTC. Protein product: CASSLAVRSEQYF.

V and J are TRBV7-2 and TRBJ2-1; a weak D match, TRBD2 (5 bases). This CDR3 region has 15 residues. Per the germline V gene, CDR1 is SGHTA and CDR2 is FQGNSA. Trimming took 5 bases from V and 4 from J, leaving 15 bases between them. The CDR3 nucleotides read TGTGCCAGCAGCGAAGCGGCTGGAGCGTACAATGAGCAGTTCTTC. As protein: CASSEAAGAYNEQFF.

The genes are TRBV25-1 and TRBJ1-6, with a possible D match to TRBD1 (5 bases). Germline CDR1 MGHDK, CDR2 SYGVNS. The CDR3 is 15 amino acids. V was clipped by 0 bases and J by 7 bases, with 10 bases between them. CDR3 in amino acids: CASSEYWGSNSPLHF. CDR3 sequence (DNA): TGTGCCAGCAGTGAATATTGGGGCAGCAATTCACCCCTCCACTTT. The full variable domain, rest sourced from reference TRBV25-1 and TRBJ1-6, is EADIYQTPRYLVIGTGKKITLECSQTMGHDKMYWYQQDPGMELHLIHYSYGVNSTEKGDLSSESTVSRIRTEHFPLTLESARPSHTSQYLCASSEYWGSNSPLHFGNGTRLTVT.

The J gene is TRBJ2-3, the V gene TRBV27; 8 positions agree with TRBD1. The germline gives CDR1 MNHEY, CDR2 SMNVEV (reference sequence). The CDR3 contains 19 residues. The V segment lost 6 bases and the J segment 1 base; nucleotides outside the gene matches: 18. CDR3 region: CASSPIRQGIRRGTDTQYF. CDR3 sequence (DNA): TGTGCCAGCAGCCCTATTCGACAGGGGATCCGACGGGGCACAGATACGCAGTATTTT.

This clone was counted a single time. The chain carries TRBV7-7 and TRBJ2-5; no firm D call. Trimming cost V 4 bases and J 5 bases, with 11 bases left between them. The CDR3 is made up of 13 amino acids. Germline CDR1 reads SSHAT; CDR2 reads FNYEAQ (reference sequence). CDR3 DNA sequence: TGTGCCAGCAGCTCTGGCCCAGTTGAGACCCAGTACTTC. This translates into CASSSGPVETQYF.

The chain has TRBV19 and TRBJ1-2, with D tentatively TRBD1 (5 bases). Trimming pared 8 bases from V and 4 bases from J, leaving 14 bases between. The CDR3 totals 13 residues. Germline lookup yields CDR1 LNHDA and CDR2 SQIVND (reference sequence). The CDR3 DNA reads as TGTGCCAGTTCGGACACTCCTGTCTATGGCTACACCTTC. Residues: CASSDTPVYGYTF.

CDR3 amino acids: CASRQTTSGRLGEQYF. CDR3 sequence (DNA): TGTGCCAGCAGACAGACGACTAGCGGGAGGTTGGGCGAGCAGTACTTC. This chain links TRBV6-6 with TRBJ2-7, with 13 bases lining up with TRBD2. The V segment lost 6 bases and the J segment 6 bases; nucleotides outside the gene matches: 11. Germline V gene data show CDR1 as MNHNY and CDR2 as SVGAGI (reference sequence). The CDR3 is 16 amino acids.

As DNA, the CDR3 is TGTGCCAGTAGTATATCCGCAGGTACCTACGAGCAGTACTTC. It encodes CASSISAGTYEQYF. The V call is TRBV19, the J call TRBJ2-7; no clear D. The V gene lost 2 bases and the J gene lost 2 bases, with 10 bases spanning the gap. CDR3 length equals 14 residues. CDR1 is LNHDA, CDR2 SQIVND, per germline (reference sequence).

The rearrangement uses TRBV5-1 and TRBJ2-2, with 9 bases identical to TRBD2. Germline trimming cut 2 bases from V and 3 bases from J; bases unmatched to any gene: 11. The CDR3 runs 18 residues. Germline V gene data show CDR1 as SGHRS and CDR2 as YFSETQ. The CDR3 DNA reads TGCGCCAGCAGCTTCTCCCGCAGCGGGGGGCGCGACACCGGGGAGCTGTTTTTT. Translated: CASSFSRSGGRDTGELFF.

This clone has just a few counts. The CDR3 loop is CASSLAMEGTGYTF. The CDR3 DNA is TGTGCCAGCAGCTTAGCCATGGAGGGGACTGGCTACACCTTC. The chain links TRBV7-9 to TRBJ1-2; D possibly corresponds to TRBD1 (5 bases). The CDR3 covers 14 residues. Per germline, CDR1 SEHNR and CDR2 FQNEAQ (reference sequence). Between the trimmed V and J ends, which lost 0 bases and 7 bases, there was a span of 12 bases.

The chain employs TRBV18 and TRBJ1-1; no clear D. Germline values: CDR1 KGHSH, CDR2 LQKENI. This CDR3 is built from 14 residues. V dropped 4 bases and J dropped 0 bases, with 9 bases sitting between them. The CDR3 sequence is CASSQNRVNTEAFF. The CDR3 DNA reads as TGTGCCAGCTCACAGAACAGAGTGAACACTGAAGCTTTCTTT.

This clone has only a few counts. The rearrangement joins TRBV19 to TRBJ2-3, with 10 positions matching TRBD2. This CDR3 has 14 amino acids. The J segment lost 4 bases and the V segment lost 5 bases, leaving 3 bases of the junction unmatched. The germline V gene encodes CDR1 LNHDA and CDR2 SQIVND (reference sequence). CDR3 loop: CASSSSGSSDTQYF. The CDR3 nucleotides are TGTGCCAGTAGTTCTAGCGGGAGTTCAGATACGCAGTATTTT.

The chain recombines TRBV6-5 with TRBJ1-2; the D is unclear. Between the trimmed V and J ends, which lost 6 bases and 5 bases, there was a span of 10 bases. The CDR3 sequence is 12 residues long. Germline lookup yields CDR1 MNHEY and CDR2 SVGAGI. The CDR3 DNA follows: TGTGCCAGCAGCCTATATTTTTATGGCTACACCTTC. Residues: CASSLYFYGYTF.

The sample holds a few counts of this clone. The chain uses TRBV6-1 and TRBJ1-2, with TRBD1 matching 10 bases. CDR1 is MNHNS and CDR2 is SASEGT in the germline V gene. The V segment lost 3 bases and the J segment 7 bases; nucleotides outside the gene matches: 2. CDR3 length: 13 amino acids. Here the CDR3 reads CASSEGQGLGYTF. The CDR3 DNA is TGTGCCAGCAGTGAGGGACAGGGGCTTGGCTACACCTTC.

V is TRBV9 and J is TRBJ2-1; 7 positions match TRBD2. Unmatched junction bases numbered 20, after V lost 4 bases and J lost 7 bases. Germline V lookup: CDR1 SGDLS, CDR2 YYNGEE. The CDR3 runs to 18 residues. This chain's CDR3 is CASSPGDYSQVWDNEQFF. The CDR3 region has the DNA TGTGCCAGCAGCCCCGGGGACTACTCTCAAGTTTGGGATAATGAGCAGTTCTTC.

The chain combines TRBV7-2 with TRBJ2-1, with 7 bases lining up with TRBD2. Germline trimming cut 6 bases from V and 0 bases from J; bases unmatched to any gene: 14. The CDR3 length is 18 residues. CDR1 is SGHTA, CDR2 FQGNSA, per germline. The CDR3 coding sequence is TGTGCCAGCAGTCTAACCTCAGCGGGAATGACCTCCTACAATGAGCAGTTCTTC. It specifies CASSLTSAGMTSYNEQFF.

The genes are TRBV28 and TRBJ1-5; D might be TRBD1 (5 bases). Trimming shortened V by 6 bases and J by 0 bases, and 15 bases separated the two germline ends. This CDR3 region has 16 residues. Germline assignment: CDR1 MDHEN and CDR2 SYDVKM. The CDR3 is CASSPRGGYSNQPQHF. CDR3 bases: TGTGCCAGCAGCCCTCGGGGGGGTTATAGCAATCAGCCCCAGCATTTT.

Here the CDR3 DNA reads TGTGCCAGCAGCCCTATCTCCTGGGGGGGCGCGGACACCGGGGAGCTGTTTTTT. This sequence encodes CASSPISWGGADTGELFF. This chain links TRBV28 with TRBJ2-2, with a possible D match to TRBD2 (7 bases). CDR3 size: 18 residues. The V end was cut by 6 bases, the J end by 3 bases, with 23 bases between. From germline, CDR1 is MDHEN and CDR2 SYDVKM.

On this clone itself: At one boundary the junction diverges from the germline segment, which might be a read error. The chain recombines TRBV7-9 with TRBJ1-4; weak D call: TRBD1 (5 bases). The CDR3 totals 12 residues. CDR1 and CDR2 from the germline V gene are SEHNR and FQNEAQ (reference sequence). CDR3 sequence reads: CSSSSDNEKLFF. In DNA form, the CDR3 reads TGTTCCAGCAGCTCGGACAACGAAAAACTGTTTTTT. The variable domain in full, with the rest retrieved from reference TRBV7-9 and TRBJ1-4, is DTGVSQNPRHKITKRGQNVTFRCDPISEHNRLYWYRQTLGQGPEFLTYFQNEAQLEKSRLLSDRFSAERPKGSFSTLEIQRTEQGDSAMYLCSSSSDNEKLFFGSGTQLSVL.

This chain joins TRBV7-3 and TRBJ2-2, with D possibly TRBD2 on 5 matching bases. V lost 2 bases and J 1 base, leaving 14 bases between the germline ends. Per germline, CDR1 SGHTA and CDR2 FQGTGA. The CDR3 runs to 17 residues. The CDR3 sequence is CASSLGRTGMNTGELFF. CDR3 sequence (DNA): TGTGCCAGCAGCTTAGGGAGAACTGGAATGAACACCGGGGAGCTGTTTTTT.